Reported below is one TCR beta chain. The data are from a study of identifying expanded T cells in peripheral blood. TCRdb's copy holds only in-frame clones and misses some; the assay was immunoSEQ multiplex PCR. The sample lists 100,000 to 150,000 clones, 86% occurring once. The CDR3 sequence is 14 residues long. Trimming removed 8 bases from V and 0 bases from J, with 13 bases in between. Germline CDR1 SGHRS, CDR2 YFSETQ. Sequencing was carried out using blood. This TCR derives from a person aged 18-70 years in good health. The chain has TRBV5-1 and TRBJ2-3, with a tentative D call TRBD2 (5 bases). CDR3 residues: CASVASTSTDTQYF. Written as DNA, the CDR3 is TGCGCCAGTGTAGCGTCTACTAGCACAGATACGCAGTATTTT.